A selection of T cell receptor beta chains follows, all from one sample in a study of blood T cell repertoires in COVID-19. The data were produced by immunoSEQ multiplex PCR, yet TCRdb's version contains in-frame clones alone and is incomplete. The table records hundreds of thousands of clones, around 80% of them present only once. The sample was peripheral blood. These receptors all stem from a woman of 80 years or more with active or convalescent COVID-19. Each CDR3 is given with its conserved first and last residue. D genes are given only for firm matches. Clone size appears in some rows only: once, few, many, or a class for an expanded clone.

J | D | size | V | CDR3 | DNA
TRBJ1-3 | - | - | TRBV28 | CASSLLGRAASGNTIYF | TGTGCCAGCAGTTTGTTGGGCAGGGCAGCCTCTGGAAACACCATATATTTT
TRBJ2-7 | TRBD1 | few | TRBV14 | CASSPLSGQGAREQYF | TGTGCCAGCAGCCCCTTATCGGGACAGGGGGCGAGAGAGCAGTACTTC
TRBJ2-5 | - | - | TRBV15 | CATSRGGPEETQYF | TGTGCCACCAGCAGGGGGGGGCCGGAAGAGACCCAGTACTTC
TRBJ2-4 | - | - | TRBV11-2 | CASSQTGNIQYF | TGTGCCAGCAGCCAAACAGGGAACATTCAGTACTTC
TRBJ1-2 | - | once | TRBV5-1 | CASSLTALEHYGYTF | TGCGCCAGCAGCTTGACCGCCTTAGAACACTATGGCTACACCTTC
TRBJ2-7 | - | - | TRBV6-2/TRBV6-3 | CASSWGSPYEQYF | TGTGCCAGCAGCTGGGGCAGTCCCTACGAGCAGTACTTC
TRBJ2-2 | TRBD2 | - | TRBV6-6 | CASIHSSGSLTGELFF | TGTGCCAGCATCCATTCTAGCGGGAGTTTAACCGGGGAGCTGTTTTTT
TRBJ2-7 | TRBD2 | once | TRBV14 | CASSQSGGAGEQYF | TGTGCCAGCAGCCAGAGCGGGGGGGCCGGCGAGCAGTACTTC
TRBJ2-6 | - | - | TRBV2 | CASRLGGADSGANVLTF | TGTGCCAGCAGGCTCGGAGGGGCTGACTCTGGGGCCAACGTCCTGACTTTC
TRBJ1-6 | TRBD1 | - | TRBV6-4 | CAIKDRFYNSPLHF | TGTGCCATCAAGGACAGGTTCTATAATTCACCCCTCCACTTT
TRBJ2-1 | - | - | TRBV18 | CASSRNKLDISYNEQFF | TGTGCCAGCTCACGCAATAAGTTGGACATATCCTACAATGAGCAGTTCTTC
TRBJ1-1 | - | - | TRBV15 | CATSQEGVTEAFF | TGTGCCACCAGCCAAGAAGGAGTCACTGAAGCTTTCTTT
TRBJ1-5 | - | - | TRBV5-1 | CASSLAGHLGQPQHF | TGCGCCAGCAGCTTGGCGGGACACCTCGGACAGCCCCAGCATTTT
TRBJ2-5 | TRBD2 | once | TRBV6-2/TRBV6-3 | CASSPRLASTLWGETQYF | TGTGCCAGCAGTCCCCGACTAGCGTCTACTCTATGGGGGGAGACCCAGTACTTC
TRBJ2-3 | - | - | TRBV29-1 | CSSGQGRRDTQYF | TGCAGCTCTGGGCAGGGAAGGAGAGATACGCAGTATTTT
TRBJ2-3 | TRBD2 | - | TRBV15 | CATSRSGSGKTDTQYF | TGTGCCACGTCCCGAAGCGGGAGTGGAAAGACAGATACGCAGTATTTT
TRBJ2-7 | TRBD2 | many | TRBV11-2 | CASSSGLAGGKGEQYF | TGTGCCAGCAGCTCCGGACTAGCGGGGGGGAAAGGCGAGCAGTACTTC
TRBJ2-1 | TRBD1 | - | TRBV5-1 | CASSLAFGTASSYNEQFF | TGCGCCAGCAGCTTGGCCTTCGGGACAGCTAGCTCCTACAATGAGCAGTTCTTC
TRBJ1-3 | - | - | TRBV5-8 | CASSFTGNTIYF | TGTGCCAGCAGCTTCACTGGAAACACCATATATTTT
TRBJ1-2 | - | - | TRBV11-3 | CASRPRWGVSYGYTF | TGTGCCAGCAGGCCCCGTTGGGGGGTGAGCTATGGCTACACCTTC
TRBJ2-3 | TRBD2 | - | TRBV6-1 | CASSVGLAGASVGTDTQYF | TGTGCCAGCAGTGTTGGACTAGCGGGGGCCTCGGTGGGCACAGATACGCAGTATTTT
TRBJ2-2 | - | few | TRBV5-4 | CATSNTGELFF | TGTGCCACATCGAACACCGGGGAGCTGTTTTTT
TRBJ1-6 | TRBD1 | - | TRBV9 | CASSVGRDRRSPLHF | TGTGCCAGCAGCGTCGGCCGGGACAGACGATCGCCCCTCCACTTT
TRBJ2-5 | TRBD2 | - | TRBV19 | CASSEELAGGRETQYF | TGTGCCAGTAGCGAAGAGCTAGCGGGGGGTCGGGAGACCCAGTACTTC
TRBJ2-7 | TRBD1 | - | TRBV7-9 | CASATSDREEYF | TGTGCCAGCGCCACTTCGGACAGGGAGGAGTACTTC
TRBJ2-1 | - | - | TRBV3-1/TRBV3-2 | CASSQGGLNEQFF | TGTGCCAGCAGCCAAGGAGGGTTGAATGAGCAGTTCTTC
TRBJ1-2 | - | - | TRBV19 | CASSIDQLSNNYGYTF | TGTGCCAGTAGTATTGATCAACTCTCCAATAACTATGGCTACACCTTC
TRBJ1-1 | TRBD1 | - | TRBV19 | CASRSTGGSNTEAFF | TGTGCCAGTAGATCGACAGGGGGATCCAACACTGAAGCTTTCTTT
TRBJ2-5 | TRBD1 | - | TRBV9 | CASSGGDRALWETQYF | TGTGCCAGCAGCGGTGGGGACAGGGCGCTGTGGGAGACCCAGTACTTC
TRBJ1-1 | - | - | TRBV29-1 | CSVGRGNTEAFF | TGCAGCGTGGGCAGGGGGAACACTGAAGCTTTCTTT
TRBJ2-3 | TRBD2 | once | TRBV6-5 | CASSLRLATDTQYF | TGTGCCAGCAGTTTAAGACTAGCAACAGATACGCAGTATTTT
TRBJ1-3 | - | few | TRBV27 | CASSSTPQTASLGNTIYF | TGTGCCAGCAGTTCAACCCCCCAGACAGCCTCCTTGGGAAACACCATATATTTT
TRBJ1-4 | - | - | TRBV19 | CASSRTYYNEKLFF | TGTGCCAGTAGCCGGACATACTATAATGAAAAACTGTTTTTT